This TCR beta chain was identified in a study of STAT5B mutations in CD4+ large granular lymphocyte leukemia. Study observations and caveats: CD4-sorted patient repertoires seemed more clonal than healthy CD4+ repertoires.

TCRdb keeps only in-frame clones here, not all; method: immunoSEQ multiplex PCR. Of about 31,000 clones in the sample, around 74% are singletons; the top ten hold 0.8% to 1.2%. The ends lost 6 bases at V and 6 bases at J; junction bases unmatched: 10. Germline assignment: CDR1 MNHNS and CDR2 SASEGT. The CDR3 length is 14 residues. Points on this clone: Its specificity is not known.

The receptor's source is a human donor in good health. The sample taken for sequencing was CD4+ T cells from blood buffy coats. The gene calls are TRBV6-1 and TRBJ2-7; 8 positions match TRBD1. CDR3 coding DNA: TGTGCCAGCAGAACAACAGGGGGAAGACGCGAGCAGTACGTC. Amino acids: CASRTTGGRREQYV.